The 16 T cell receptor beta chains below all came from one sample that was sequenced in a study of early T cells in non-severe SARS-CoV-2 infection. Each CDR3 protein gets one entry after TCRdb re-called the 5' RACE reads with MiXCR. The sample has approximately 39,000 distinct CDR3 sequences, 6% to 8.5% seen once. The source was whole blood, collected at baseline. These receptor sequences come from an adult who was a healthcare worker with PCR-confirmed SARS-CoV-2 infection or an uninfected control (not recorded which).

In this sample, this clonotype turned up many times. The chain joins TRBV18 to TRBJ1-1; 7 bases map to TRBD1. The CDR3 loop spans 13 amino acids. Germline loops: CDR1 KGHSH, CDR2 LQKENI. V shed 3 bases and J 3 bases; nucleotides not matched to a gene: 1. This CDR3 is CASSPGTDTEAFF. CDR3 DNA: TGTGCCAGCTCACCCGGGACAGACACTGAAGCTTTCTTT.

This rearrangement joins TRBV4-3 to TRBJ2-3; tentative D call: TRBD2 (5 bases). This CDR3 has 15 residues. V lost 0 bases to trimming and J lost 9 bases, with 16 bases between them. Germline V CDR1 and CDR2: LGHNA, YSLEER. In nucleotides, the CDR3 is TGCGCCAGCAGCCAAGATGAGGGTCCTTCTGGGACGCAGTATTTT. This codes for CASSQDEGPSGTQYF.

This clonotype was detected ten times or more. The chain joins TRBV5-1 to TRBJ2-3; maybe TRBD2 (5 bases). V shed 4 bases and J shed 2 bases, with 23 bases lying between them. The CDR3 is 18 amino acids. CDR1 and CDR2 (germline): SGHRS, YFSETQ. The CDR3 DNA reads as TGCGCCAGCAGCCCCGGACTGCCTCCCACTACGTTCACAGATACGCAGTATTTT. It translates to CASSPGLPPTTFTDTQYF.

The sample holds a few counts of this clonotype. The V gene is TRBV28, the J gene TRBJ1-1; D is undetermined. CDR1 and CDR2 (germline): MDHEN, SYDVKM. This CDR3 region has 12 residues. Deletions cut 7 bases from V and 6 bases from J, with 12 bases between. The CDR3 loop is CASMEVGAEAFF. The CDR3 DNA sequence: TGTGCCAGCATGGAGGTTGGGGCTGAAGCTTTCTTT.

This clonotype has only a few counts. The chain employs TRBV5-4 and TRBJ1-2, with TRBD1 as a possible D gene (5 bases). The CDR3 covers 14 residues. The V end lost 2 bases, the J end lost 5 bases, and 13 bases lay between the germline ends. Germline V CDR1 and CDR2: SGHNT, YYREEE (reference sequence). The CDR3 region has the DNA TGTGCCAGCAGCTTCGGCAGGGCCCTTTATGGCTACACCTTC. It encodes CASSFGRALYGYTF.

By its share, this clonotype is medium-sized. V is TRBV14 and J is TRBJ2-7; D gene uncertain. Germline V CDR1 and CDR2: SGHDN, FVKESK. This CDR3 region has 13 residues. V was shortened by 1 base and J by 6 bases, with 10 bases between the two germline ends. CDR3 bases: TGTGCCAGCAGCCAAGCCGGTTGGACCGAGCAGTACTTC. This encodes CASSQAGWTEQYF.

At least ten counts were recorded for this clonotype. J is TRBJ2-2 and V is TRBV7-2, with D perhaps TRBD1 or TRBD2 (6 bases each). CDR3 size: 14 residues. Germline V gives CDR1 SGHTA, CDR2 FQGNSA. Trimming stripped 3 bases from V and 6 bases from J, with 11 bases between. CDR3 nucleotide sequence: TGTGCCAGCAGCTTTTCCGGGGGCTCCGGGGAGCTGTTTTTT. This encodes CASSFSGGSGELFF.

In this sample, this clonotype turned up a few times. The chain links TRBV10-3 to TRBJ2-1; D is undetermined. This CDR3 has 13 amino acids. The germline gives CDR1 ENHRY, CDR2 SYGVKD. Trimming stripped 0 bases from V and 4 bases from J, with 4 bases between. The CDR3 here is CAISESEYNEQFF. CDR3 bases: TGTGCCATCAGTGAGTCGGAATACAATGAGCAGTTCTTC.

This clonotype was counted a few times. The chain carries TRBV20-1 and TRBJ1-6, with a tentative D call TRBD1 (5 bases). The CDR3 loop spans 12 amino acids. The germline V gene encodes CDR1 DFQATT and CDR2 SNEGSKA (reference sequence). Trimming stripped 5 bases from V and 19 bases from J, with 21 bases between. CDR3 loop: CSALEGAPGGHF. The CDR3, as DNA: TGCAGTGCTCTCGAAGGGGCTCCCGGAGGGCACTTT.

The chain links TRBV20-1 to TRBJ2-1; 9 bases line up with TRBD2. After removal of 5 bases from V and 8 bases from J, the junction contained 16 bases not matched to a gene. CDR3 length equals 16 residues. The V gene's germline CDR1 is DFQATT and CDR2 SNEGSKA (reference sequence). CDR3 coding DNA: TGCAGTGCTCCGGGGGCCCTAGCGGGACTACTCTATGAGCAGTTCTTC. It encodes CSAPGALAGLLYEQFF.

DNA of the CDR3: TGTGCCAGCAGTGGGTTTTCTGGAAACACTGAAGCTTTCTTT. Protein product: CASSGFSGNTEAFF. The chain has TRBV28 and TRBJ1-1, with D hard to call. The CDR3 is 14 residues long. Germline values: CDR1 MDHEN, CDR2 SYDVKM. V dropped 5 bases and J dropped 2 bases, with 12 bases sitting between them.

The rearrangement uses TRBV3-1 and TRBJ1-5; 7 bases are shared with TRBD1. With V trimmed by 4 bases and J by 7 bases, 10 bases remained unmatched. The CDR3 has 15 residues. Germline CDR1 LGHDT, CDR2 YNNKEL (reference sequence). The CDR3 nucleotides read TGTGCCAGCAGCCCCCAAACCAACAGGGGACAGCCCCAGCATTTT. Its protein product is CASSPQTNRGQPQHF.

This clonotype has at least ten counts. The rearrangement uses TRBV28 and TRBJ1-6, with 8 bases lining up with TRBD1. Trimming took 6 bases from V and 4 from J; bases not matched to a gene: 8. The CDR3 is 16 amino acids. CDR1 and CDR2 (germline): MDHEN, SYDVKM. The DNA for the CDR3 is TGTGCCAGCAGAACGGACAGGGATCGGTATAATTCACCCCTCCACTTT. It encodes CASRTDRDRYNSPLHF.

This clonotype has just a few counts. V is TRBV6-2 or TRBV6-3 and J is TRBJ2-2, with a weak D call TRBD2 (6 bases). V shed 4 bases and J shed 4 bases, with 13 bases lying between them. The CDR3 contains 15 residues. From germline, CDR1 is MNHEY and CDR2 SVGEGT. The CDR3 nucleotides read TGTGCCAGCAGTTCATGGACTAAAGTCACCGGGGAGCTGTTTTTT. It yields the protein CASSSWTKVTGELFF.

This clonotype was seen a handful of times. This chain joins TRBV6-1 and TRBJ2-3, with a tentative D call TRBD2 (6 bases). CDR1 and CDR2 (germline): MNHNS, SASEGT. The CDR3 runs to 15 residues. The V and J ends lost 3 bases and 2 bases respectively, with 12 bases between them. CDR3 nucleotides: TGTGCCAGCAGTGATCGGGGAGGTTCCACAGATACGCAGTATTTT. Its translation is CASSDRGGSTDTQYF.

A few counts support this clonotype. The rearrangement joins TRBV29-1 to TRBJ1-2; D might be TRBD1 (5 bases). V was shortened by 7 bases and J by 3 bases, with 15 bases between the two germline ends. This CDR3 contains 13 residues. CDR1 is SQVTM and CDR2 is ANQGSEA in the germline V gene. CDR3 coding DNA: TGCAGCGCCGGGGCGCCTGAAGACTATGGCTACACCTTC. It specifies CSAGAPEDYGYTF.